The 2 T cell receptor beta chains reported below all come from one sample, sequenced in a study of T cells after yellow fever vaccination. Each CDR3 protein gets one entry after TCRdb re-called the 5' RACE reads with MiXCR. Among 400,000 or so distinct CDR3 sequences, roughly 6.2% were seen once, and the ten largest hold approximately 16%. Sequencing was performed on PBMCs, taken 5 days after the yellow fever booster vaccination. The receptors stem from a man younger than 45 who received the YFV17D yellow fever vaccine.

A few counts support this clonotype. The chain is built from TRBV7-8 and TRBJ2-6, with D possibly matching TRBD1 (6 bases). This CDR3 is built from 20 residues. Germline CDR1 is SGHVS and CDR2 is FQNEAQ. Trimming left V 1 base short and J 0 bases short, with 19 bases between. The CDR3 DNA follows: TGTGCCAGCAGCTTAGTATCCAGGGGCAGTAGCCGCTCTGGGGCCAACGTCCTGACTTTC. This translates into CASSLVSRGSSRSGANVLTF.

At least ten counts were recorded for this clonotype. The chain employs TRBV20-1 and TRBJ2-5; no clear D gene. There are 11 residues in the CDR3. Per the germline V gene, CDR1 is DFQATT and CDR2 is SNEGSKA (reference sequence). Trimming stripped 0 bases from V and 2 bases from J, with 1 base between. CDR3 in amino acids: CSAREQETQYF. The CDR3 DNA is TGCAGTGCTAGAGAACAAGAGACCCAGTACTTC.